This TCR beta chain was sequenced in a study of blood T cell repertoires in COVID-19 (dated by TCRdb to about 2020). For the study in its entirety: Collaborator samples came from the United States, Italy and Spain and covered acute and convalescent phases of COVID-19. Where available, HLA class I and class II types were obtained from metadata supplied by the sample provider rather than from assay-based typing. Deeply sampled blood TCRbeta repertoires from subjects exposed to, actively infected with, or recovered from COVID-19 were included in the dataset. The prospective study material was composed of cDNA or gDNA derived from T cells, B-cell-depleted T cells, or PBMCs. The repertoires were released in a freely available public database meant as a resource for research on the immune response to SARS-CoV-2. Samples were obtained from the ongoing ImmuneRACE study (first 160 participants) and from 1,000 to 1,500 subjects provided by 6 global collaborators. Nearly every sample came with metadata listing a de-identified subject ID, COVID-19 status, age in years and sex. The study at large found these results: The quantity of clinical and demographic metadata differed by source and by participant and was supplied without curation.

Enrolling through a virtual design, the prospective study's participants ranged in age from roughly 18 to 89 years and lived across 24 United States geographic areas. To assign participants to cohorts, the prospective study relied on clinical history that participants themselves reported in a screening survey and a study questionnaire. In the prospective study, mobile phlebotomists collected whole blood, serum and a nasopharyngeal or oropharyngeal swab from each participant. Additional blood draws and questionnaires over an approximately two-month period could optionally be provided by prospective study participants. Before DNA extraction, blood samples from the prospective study were shipped at room temperature or frozen. Reading from cysteine to phenylalanine, the CDR3 counts 16 amino acids. Of all the DNA, just the CDR3 is kept, 48 bases in frame from base 1. For this chain, trimming is 3 bases at the V end and 1 base at the J end, and the number of junction bases without a gene match is 3. Per the germline V gene, SGHTA is the CDR1 and FQGNSA is the CDR2.

The immunoSEQ Assay, a bias-controlled multiplex PCR, was used to amplify TCRbeta CDR3 regions from genomic DNA. The authors processed their data as follows. Nucleated cell counts per sample were estimated from amplification of reference gene primers within the assay. To quantify the absolute abundance of each unique TCRbeta CDR3 rearrangement, sequence reads were collapsed and filtered. For each sample, productive Simpson clonality was calculated as the square root of Simpson's diversity index across productive rearrangements. In its TCRdb copy, this immuneACCESS table keeps in-frame sequences only and misses some clones. Where compared with another copy, unresolved V genes explain less than half of these, and the others have no known cause. For V, J and clone size, that table is used; D and trimming come from the DNA. The sample table contains around 180,000 clones; only one count was recorded for roughly 89% of them. Jointly, the top ten make up around 2% of the sample.

About this clone itself: It has no known antigen specificity. One base away there is no much larger clone; base qualities are not given.

The sample comprised PBMCs or T cells enriched from blood (not recorded which). This receptor was identified in a woman aged 40 to 50 with acute COVID-19. This receptor chain uses TRBV7-2 and TRBJ2-2; TRBD2 aligns with 9 central bases. The CDR3 region reads CASSLVLAGNTGELFF. The DNA is as follows: TGTGCCAGCAGCTTGGTACTAGCGGGGAACACCGGGGAGCTGTTTTTT.